This T cell receptor beta chain emerged from a study of regulatory T cells in long-lasting Graves disease (dated by TCRdb to 2020 to 2022). About the study as a whole: Antithyroid drugs had been taken for less than 3 months by newly diagnosed Graves' disease patients. Persistent Graves' disease patients were compared with newly diagnosed Graves' disease patients by peripheral blood TCR sequencing and RNA sequencing. The study was conducted in China and was registered as a clinical trial. A total of about 35 samples underwent TCR sequencing: about 13 from persistent and about 20 from newly diagnosed Graves' disease patients. General findings and caveats noted by the study authors: Only peripheral blood was studied, because thyroid tissue, the primary lesion, was inaccessible. Persistent disease showed preferential use of TRBV28, TRBJ1-2 and TRBJ2-5, whereas newly diagnosed disease favored TRBV20-1 and TRBJ2-1. Patients with persistent disease shared more public clonotypes (roughly 2,900) than newly diagnosed patients did (around 1,000). Compared with newly diagnosed patients, patients with persistent Graves' disease had lower TCR Shannon entropy and fewer highly expanded clones, which suggests clonal expansion. The authors noted that the small sample size was a limitation that may lower accuracy. Sequencing and analysis were restricted to the TCR beta chain.

This specimen's time point label, interpreted: newly diagnosed GD, antithyroid drugs for less than 3 months. RNA was extracted from PBMCs in TRIzol for both TCR sequencing and RNA sequencing. The diagnosis of Graves' disease followed American Thyroid Association guidelines. Patients were recruited from an endocrinology department in Xi'an, China. Each patient gave approximately 10 milliliters of peripheral blood, collected in an EDTA anticoagulant tube. Ficoll Paque Plus density gradient separation was used to isolate PBMCs, and no further T cell sorting was performed. RNA quality was checked with an Agilent 2100 Bioanalyzer and agarose gel, and concentration with a NanoDrop 2000. This clonotype was seen repeatedly, ten times or more. Its antigen is not yet known. The germline gene is not matched at one end of the junction; a read error may be the cause. Libraries were prepared through multiplex PCR. These reads were obtained on an Illumina HiSeq 4000. iRepertoire HTBI primers and Arm-PCR amplification of CDR3 regions were used to construct TCR beta libraries. Before sequencing, the PCR products underwent gel purification. Regarding the original processing steps: Gene usage analysis of CDR3 amino acid clonotypes relied on the 60 to 65 TRBV and 13 to 15 TRBJ segments identified across samples. Filtered high-quality paired reads were merged into contigs using COPE and FqMerger. BLAST was used to align contigs to the IMGT TRBV, TRBD and TRBJ reference genes, and CDR3 was defined following IMGT. Highly expanded clones were defined as clonotypes with a frequency above 0.1%. Repertoire diversity was measured by Shannon entropy, and V-J evenness by the Gini coefficient. A clonotype was considered public if more than one individual shared it. The public reads were quality trimmed at Q25 with fastp and then assembled into clones with MiXCR by TCRdb, keeping productive beta chains. Each entry merges the rows of one CDR3 protein and shows their most common DNA and genes. In this record, the V and J calls reflect TCRdb's handling and not the investigators' own analysis. This sample gives 250,000 to 300,000 distinct CDR3 sequences in total; around a sixth of them show up just once. In total, the top ten clones hold approximately 15% of the sample.

Including the terminal cysteine and phenylalanine, the CDR3 comprises 13 residues. Only CDR3 DNA remains: 39 bases, in frame from the first base. The germline V gene (reference sequence) sets CDR1 to LGHDT and CDR2 to YNNKEL. This sample also belongs to another study, concerning T cells in Graves' hyperthyroidism and ophthalmopathy. The second investigation adds: Stable Graves' hyperthyroidism was defined as the absence of progression to ophthalmopathy over 18 months of follow-up. Hyperthyroidism patients were newly diagnosed, with disease duration under 2 months, and aged 18 to 65 years. Patients with uncontrolled infections, other autoimmune diseases, pregnancy or lactation were excluded. Diagnoses were established on the basis of clinical symptoms, serum thyroxine and TRAb, thyroid ultrasound, and orbital computed tomography. A first-round RT-PCR of the TCR CDR3 used the HTBI primer set with the Qiagen OneStep RT-PCR kit. Most expanded thyroid clonotypes (frequency above 0.001) were also detected in blood, suggesting blood repertoires may reflect thyroid immune responses. In cross-validation, a model built on a 13 V-J signature told ophthalmopathy apart from stable hyperthyroidism with 87.88% sensitivity and approximately 81% specificity, and in testing the same model reached 80%/75%. During validation, the model predicted progression to ophthalmopathy a median of around six months ahead of onset, with 60% to 71% sensitivity and 72% to 85% specificity. A discovery cohort of about a hundred patients, fewer than 50 with Graves' ophthalmopathy and about 58 with stable Graves' hyperthyroidism, was used to find distinguishing TCR V-J signatures. Prospective prediction of ophthalmopathy was tested in an independent validation cohort consisting of some 20 hyperthyroidism patients and some 16 patients who later progressed to ophthalmopathy. The 95 to 100 discovery patients were divided at random into training and test sets in a 7:3 ratio. The study also compared thyroid tissue and blood T-cell repertoires from more than 5 Graves' hyperthyroidism patients. Once sampling was done, hyperthyroidism patients were given methimazole at a starting dose of 30 mg daily, whereas ophthalmopathy patients were given high-dose intravenous methylprednisolone. The libraries were constructed in a second round of multiplex PCR and then size-selected and purified. Paired-end sequencing of the libraries was performed with 100 bp reads on an Illumina HiSeq2000. SOAPnuke was used to process the raw data, removing reads that contained adapters or uncalled bases, had a mean Phred below 15, or lacked an exact match to the constant primer or identifier. High-quality paired reads were merged using COPE v1.2.5, and each unique nucleotide sequence was defined as a clonotype. MiTCR v1.1 was used to align clonotypes to the IMGT TRBV, TRBD and TRBJ reference segments. Analysis was restricted to V-J combinations with a frequency above 0.0001, which covered roughly 99% of repertoires. The TCS score was defined as the ratio of F50 (clonal expansion) to E x V (chaos), calculated using BLOSUM62-based TCRdist between CDR3 peptides within each V-J. Welch's t-statistics and random forest reduced around 510 V-J features to under 15, which were used in a naive Bayes classifier (R e1071). No statistical method was used to fix the sample size in advance, and group allocation was not hidden from the investigators. According to the paper, TCR Vbeta CDR3 sequencing was carried out on around 140 peripheral blood samples, which came from 40 to 45 ophthalmopathy, around 74 hyperthyroidism and roughly 17 progressor patients.

Sequencing was performed on peripheral blood mononuclear cells (PBMCs), taken at new diagnosis, from a patient treated with antithyroid drugs. This chain joins TRBV3-1 to TRBJ1-2; TRBD1 is possibly the D segment (5 matching bases). This receptor was obtained from a woman under 40 with Graves disease. Donor details come from another sample of the same person, matched by shared clones. The bases read TGTGCCGGCAGCCAAGCCGGGACGGATGGCTACACCTTC. Translated, this gives CAGSQAGTDGYTF.